The 14 T cell receptor beta chains below come from one sample, sequenced in a study of blood T cell repertoires in COVID-19. Repertoires were generated with immunoSEQ multiplex PCR, while TCRdb's copy carries only in-frame clones and drops some. The profile shows roughly 63,000 clones, approximately 79% of them singletons. The sequencing sample was made of peripheral blood. The receptors stem from a human donor in a cohort sampled during active COVID-19.

This CDR3 reads CASSGSSYEQYF. DNA of the CDR3: TGTGCCAGCAGCGGGAGCTCCTACGAGCAGTACTTC. The chain recombines TRBV7-3 with TRBJ2-7; D may be TRBD2 (5 bases). Trimming pared 5 bases from V and 0 bases from J, leaving 5 bases between. The CDR3 is 12 amino acids. Per the germline V gene, CDR1 is SGHTA and CDR2 is FQGTGA.

The chain joins TRBV12-3 or TRBV12-4 to TRBJ2-1; a weak D match, TRBD1 (8 bases). This CDR3 comprises 13 residues. Trimming shortened V by 6 bases and J by 10 bases, and 16 bases separated the two germline ends. The CDR3 coding sequence is TGTGCCAGCAGCACCGACAGGGGAGGGGAGCAGTTCTTC. This codes for CASSTDRGGEQFF.

The gene calls are TRBV28 and TRBJ1-1; D is ambiguous. The CDR3 loop spans 14 amino acids. The V end was cut by 3 bases, the J end by 0 bases, with 8 bases between. Per germline, CDR1 MDHEN and CDR2 SYDVKM. The CDR3 coding sequence is TGTGCCAGCAGTTTTGGGCACCTGAACACTGAAGCTTTCTTT. Translation: CASSFGHLNTEAFF.

The chain couples TRBV5-1 to TRBJ1-1, with D perhaps matching TRBD1 (6 bases). Between the trimmed V and J ends, which lost 3 bases and 7 bases, there was a span of 10 bases. Germline-derived CDR1 and CDR2 are SGHRS and YFSETQ. The CDR3 runs to 12 residues. CDR3 amino acids: CASSSQGGEAFF. The CDR3 DNA reads TGCGCCAGCAGCTCACAGGGCGGTGAAGCTTTCTTT. The full variable domain, completed using reference TRBV5-1 and TRBJ1-1, is KAGVTQTPRYLIKTRGQQVTLSCSPISGHRSVSWYQQTPGQGLQFLFEYFSETQRNKGNFPGRFSGRQFSNSRSEMNVSTLELGDSALYLCASSSQGGEAFFGQGTRLTVV.

This chain uses TRBV3-1 (or the pseudogene TRBV3-2) with TRBJ2-2; D possibly corresponds to TRBD2 (6 bases). This CDR3 is 16 amino acids long. The V and J ends lost 0 bases and 6 bases respectively, with 14 bases between them. Germline V CDR1 and CDR2: LGHDT, YNNKEL (reference sequence). The CDR3 reads CASSQDRRAGAGELFF. For the CDR3, the DNA is TGTGCCAGCAGCCAAGATAGGAGGGCTGGGGCCGGGGAGCTGTTTTTT.

The chain recombines TRBV27 with TRBJ2-7; the match to TRBD1 covers 7 bases. This CDR3 is built from 14 residues. Germline V gene lookup returns CDR1 MNHEY and CDR2 SMNVEV (reference sequence). V was clipped by 6 bases and J by 3 bases; unmatched bases: 8. The CDR3 sequence is CASRQPGQSYEQYF. DNA of the CDR3: TGTGCCAGCAGGCAACCGGGACAGAGCTACGAGCAGTACTTC.

This chain links TRBV13 with TRBJ2-5; D possibly corresponds to TRBD2 (5 bases). This CDR3 region has 9 residues. Germline V gene lookup returns CDR1 PRHDT and CDR2 FYEKMQ (reference sequence). Trimming cost V 5 bases and J 13 bases, with 8 bases left between them. The CDR3 nucleotides read TGTGCCAGCAGCCCTGGGAGGTACTTC. Translation: CASSPGRYF.

This chain links TRBV4-1 with TRBJ2-4, with TRBD1 matching over 10 bases. CDR1 is MGHRA, CDR2 YSYEKL, per germline. Losses at the gene ends were 4 bases for V and 6 bases for J; bases not matched to a gene: 3. There are 14 residues in the CDR3. The CDR3 here is CASSLRDRGNIQYF. The CDR3 DNA sequence: TGCGCCAGCAGCCTCAGGGACAGGGGAAACATTCAGTACTTC.

This clone was counted a few times. The rearrangement joins TRBV7-2 to TRBJ1-2; 7 nucleotides line up with TRBD1. The CDR3 totals 13 residues. The germline CDR1 and CDR2 sequences are SGHTA and FQGNSA. Unmatched junction bases numbered 8, after V lost 5 bases and J lost 8 bases. The CDR3 DNA reads TGTGCCAGCAGCCCCGAGACAGGGTTGGGCTACACCTTC. Protein product: CASSPETGLGYTF.

This sequence joins TRBV6-6 and TRBJ1-5, with D uncertain. Deletions cut 2 bases from V and 4 bases from J, with 12 bases between. This CDR3 region has 15 residues. CDR1 and CDR2 (germline): MNHNY, SVGAGI (reference sequence). CDR3 sequence: CASSYGGMDNQPQHF. The CDR3, as DNA: TGTGCCAGCAGTTACGGAGGGATGGATAATCAGCCCCAGCATTTT.

The V and J genes are TRBV19 and TRBJ2-1, with D possibly matching TRBD2 (6 bases). The V end was cut by 7 bases, the J end by 4 bases, with 11 bases between. CDR1 is LNHDA, CDR2 SQIVND, per germline (reference sequence). This CDR3 contains 13 residues. The CDR3 reads CASKGLRYNEQFF. The CDR3 bases are TGTGCCAGTAAAGGACTACGTTACAATGAGCAGTTCTTC.

V gene TRBV11-2 combines with J gene TRBJ2-2, with 11 bases aligning to TRBD1. The CDR3 has 15 residues. The ends lost 5 bases at V and 6 bases at J; junction bases unmatched: 5. Germline assignment: CDR1 SGHAT and CDR2 FQNNGV. CDR3 sequence reads: CASSPGGQGAGELFF. For the CDR3, the DNA is TGTGCCAGCAGCCCAGGGGGACAGGGGGCCGGGGAGCTGTTTTTT.

This rearrangement joins TRBV6-5 to TRBJ2-7; D is perhaps TRBD1 (6 bases). CDR3 length: 15 amino acids. V dropped 5 bases and J dropped 0 bases, with 14 bases sitting between them. Looked up from germline, CDR1 is MNHEY and CDR2 is SVGAGI. CDR3 region: CASSNTGKTSYEQYF. For the CDR3, the DNA is TGTGCCAGCAGTAACACAGGGAAAACCTCCTACGAGCAGTACTTC.

The rearrangement links TRBV6-6 to TRBJ1-2, with no clear D. Between the trimmed V and J ends, which lost 4 bases and 8 bases, there was a span of 14 bases. This CDR3 spans 13 amino acids. CDR1 MNHNY and CDR2 SVGAGI come from the germline V gene (reference sequence). The CDR3 DNA follows: TGTGCCAGCAGTTCCCCGACGGGGATGGGCTACACCTTC. As protein: CASSSPTGMGYTF.